The clone carrying this T cell receptor beta chain appeared many times. What it recognizes is unknown. This entry comes from a study of T-cell memory formation after mild COVID-19. Overall study results and limits: Shrinking CD4+ clones were chiefly CM and EM; CD8+ ones were chiefly EMRA. In second-wave clones peaking day 37, SARS-CoV-2 specificity remained unconfirmed.

The 5'RACE method, run with constant-segment primers, produced TCR alpha and TCR beta cDNA libraries (carrying sample barcodes and UMIs). TCRdb independently ran MiXCR on the 5' RACE reads; one entry per CDR3 protein. This sample has approximately 230,000 distinct CDR3 sequences; less than 20% occur once, and the top ten carry around 3.4%. Per germline, CDR1 PRHDT and CDR2 FYEKMQ (reference sequence). The V end was cut by 3 bases, the J end by 1 base, with 9 bases between. The CDR3 consists of 14 residues. The sequence derives from a man aged 18-30 years who had mild COVID-19 (a few samples of this study predate the infection). Cell type and time point are not known. The rearrangement joins TRBV13 to TRBJ1-1; tentative D call: TRBD1 (5 bases). The sample comprised PBMCs or a T cell subset sorted from them (not recorded which). CDR3 DNA sequence: TGTGCCAGCAGCTTGCAGGGCCCGAACACTGAAGCTTTCTTT. This codes for CASSLQGPNTEAFF.